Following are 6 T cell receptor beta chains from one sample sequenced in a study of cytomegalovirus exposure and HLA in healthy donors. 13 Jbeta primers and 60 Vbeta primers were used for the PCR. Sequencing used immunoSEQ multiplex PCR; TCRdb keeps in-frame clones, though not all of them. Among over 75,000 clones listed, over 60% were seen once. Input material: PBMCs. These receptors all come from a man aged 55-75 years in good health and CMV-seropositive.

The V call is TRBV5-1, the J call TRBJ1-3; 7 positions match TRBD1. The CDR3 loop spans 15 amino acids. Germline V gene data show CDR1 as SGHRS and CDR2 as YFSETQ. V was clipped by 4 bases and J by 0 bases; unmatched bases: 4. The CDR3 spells CASSQGQSSGNTIYF. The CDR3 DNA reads TGCGCCAGCAGCCAGGGACAGAGCTCTGGAAACACCATATATTTT.

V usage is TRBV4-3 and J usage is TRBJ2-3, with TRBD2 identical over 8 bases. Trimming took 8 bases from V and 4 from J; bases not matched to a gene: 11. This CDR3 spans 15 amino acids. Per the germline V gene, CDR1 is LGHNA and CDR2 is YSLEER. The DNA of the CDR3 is TGCGCCAGCGGGTCCTCGGCACTAGCGGCAGATACGCAGTATTTT. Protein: CASGSSALAADTQYF.

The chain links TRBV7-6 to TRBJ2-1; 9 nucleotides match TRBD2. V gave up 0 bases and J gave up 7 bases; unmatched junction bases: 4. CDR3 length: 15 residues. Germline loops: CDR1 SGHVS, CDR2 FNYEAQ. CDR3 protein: CASSLAGGGANEQFF. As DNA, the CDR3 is TGTGCCAGCAGCTTAGCAGGCGGGGGGGCGAATGAGCAGTTCTTC.

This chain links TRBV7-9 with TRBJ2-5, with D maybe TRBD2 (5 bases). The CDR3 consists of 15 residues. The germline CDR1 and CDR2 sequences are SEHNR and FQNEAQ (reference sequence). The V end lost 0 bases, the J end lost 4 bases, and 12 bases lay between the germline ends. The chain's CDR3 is CASSLAGPGGETQYF. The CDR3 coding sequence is TGTGCCAGCAGCTTAGCAGGGCCAGGAGGAGAGACCCAGTACTTC. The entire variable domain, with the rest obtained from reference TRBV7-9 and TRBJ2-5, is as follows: DTGVSQNPRHKITKRGQNVTFRCDPISEHNRLYWYRQTLGQGPEFLTYFQNEAQLEKSRLLSDRFSAERPKGSFSTLEIQRTEQGDSAMYLCASSLAGPGGETQYFGPGTRLLVL.

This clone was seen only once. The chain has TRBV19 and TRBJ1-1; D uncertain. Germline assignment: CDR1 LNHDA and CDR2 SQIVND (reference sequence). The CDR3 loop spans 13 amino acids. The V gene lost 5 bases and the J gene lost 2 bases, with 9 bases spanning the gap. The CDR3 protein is CASSLESNTEAFF. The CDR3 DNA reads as TGTGCCAGTAGTCTCGAGAGCAACACTGAAGCTTTCTTT.

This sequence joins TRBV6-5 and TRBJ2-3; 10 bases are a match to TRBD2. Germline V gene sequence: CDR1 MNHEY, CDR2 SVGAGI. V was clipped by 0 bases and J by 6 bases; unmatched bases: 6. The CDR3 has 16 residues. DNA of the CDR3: TGTGCCAGCAGTTACTCCAGCGGGGGGGTTTCGGATACGCAGTATTTT. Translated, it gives CASSYSSGGVSDTQYF.